The 9 T cell receptor beta chains listed next were all sequenced from one sample in a study of T-cell reconstitution after alpha-beta-depleted transplantation in children. Unique molecular identifiers were incorporated when the TCRbeta library was constructed. TCRdb called the PCR reads again in MiXCR, with one record for every CDR3 protein. The sample consists of 100,000 or so distinct CDR3 sequences, about 16% of them appearing once. Sequencing was performed on PBMCs, mostly from graft donor cells, taken 180 days after TCRalphabeta/CD19-depleted stem cell transplant. All receptors come from a male patient aged 2 to 10 who had a stem cell transplant for acute lymphoblastic leukemia, so the T cells may come from the graft donor.

The CDR3 nucleotides read TGCGCCAGCAGCTTATATAGGCCTGGGGCCAACGTCCTGACTTTC. Encoded protein: CASSLYRPGANVLTF. This chain joins TRBV5-1 and TRBJ2-6; no definite D call. With 2 bases removed from V and 2 bases from J, the gap between germline ends came to 8 bases. The CDR3 is 15 residues long. Germline V CDR1 and CDR2: SGHRS, YFSETQ. The variable domain in full, completed from reference TRBV5-1 and TRBJ2-6, reads KAGVTQTPRYLIKTRGQQVTLSCSPISGHRSVSWYQQTPGQGLQFLFEYFSETQRNKGNFPGRFSGRQFSNSRSEMNVSTLELGDSALYLCASSLYRPGANVLTFGAGSRLTVL.

This clonotype came up many times. The chain couples TRBV5-1 to TRBJ2-3; D gene ambiguous. This CDR3 spans 15 amino acids. Germline-derived CDR1 and CDR2 are SGHRS and YFSETQ. V shed 1 base and J shed 6 bases, with 15 bases lying between them. The CDR3 region is CASSLRDTSGDTQYF. The CDR3 DNA follows: TGCGCCAGCAGCTTGAGAGACACCTCTGGGGATACGCAGTATTTT.

This sequence joins TRBV6-5 and TRBJ2-1, with a tentative D call TRBD2 (5 bases). The CDR3 has 15 residues. Per the germline V gene, CDR1 is MNHEY and CDR2 is SVGAGI. V lost 1 base and J 2 bases, leaving 9 bases between the germline ends. CDR3 sequence: CASSYFGVPYNEQFF. The CDR3 bases are TGTGCCAGCAGTTACTTCGGGGTACCCTACAATGAGCAGTTCTTC.

This clonotype was counted only a few times. This chain connects TRBV27 to TRBJ1-5, with D tentatively TRBD1 (5 bases). This CDR3 has 13 amino acids. The V gene's germline CDR1 is MNHEY and CDR2 SMNVEV (reference sequence). V was clipped by 4 bases and J by 4 bases, with 8 bases between them. CDR3 sequence (DNA): TGTGCCAGCAGTTCGGGGCCGAATCAGCCCCAGCATTTT. Amino acids: CASSSGPNQPQHF.

The chain combines TRBV12-3 or TRBV12-4 with TRBJ2-2; no firm D call. Trimming took 3 bases from V and 4 from J, leaving 12 bases between them. This CDR3 region has 15 residues. CDR3 nucleotides: TGTGCCAGCAGTTTTCCCCCCCCCAGCACCGGGGAGCTGTTTTTT. The encoded protein is CASSFPPPSTGELFF.

This clonotype was recorded a few times. The rearrangement links TRBV7-2 to TRBJ1-4; tentative D call: TRBD1 (5 bases). Deletions cut 5 bases from V and 0 bases from J, with 10 bases between. Per the germline V gene, CDR1 is SGHTA and CDR2 is FQGNSA. The CDR3 contains 15 residues. This CDR3 reads CASSATASTNEKLFF. The CDR3 coding sequence is TGTGCCAGCAGCGCGACAGCTTCAACTAATGAAAAACTGTTTTTT.

This clonotype has at least ten counts. The V call is TRBV29-1, the J call TRBJ2-7; D might be TRBD2 (7 bases). The CDR3 is 14 residues long. The V gene lost 4 bases and the J gene lost 6 bases, with 19 bases spanning the gap. Germline CDR1 reads SQVTM; CDR2 reads ANQGSEA. CDR3 in DNA: TGCAGCGTTGGGGAAGGGGGGGCCTCCCGCGAGCAGTACTTC. It codes for CSVGEGGASREQYF.

The chain links TRBV4-3 to TRBJ2-3; possible D gene TRBD1, 5 bases. The CDR3 contains 15 residues. Germline CDR1 LGHNA, CDR2 YSLEER. V lost 0 bases, J lost 5 bases, and 12 bases lay in between. The CDR3 reads CASSQEGWGRDTQYF. CDR3 nucleotide sequence: TGCGCCAGCAGCCAAGAGGGCTGGGGCAGAGATACGCAGTATTTT.

This clonotype has only a few counts. This chain uses TRBV12-3 or TRBV12-4 with TRBJ1-1; D gene unclear. The CDR3 covers 16 residues. V lost 2 bases and J lost 1, with 14 bases in between. CDR3 nucleotides: TGTGCCAGCAGTTTAACGCAGGACCCTTCGAACACTGAAGCTTTCTTT. Protein product: CASSLTQDPSNTEAFF.